Each of the 32 T cell receptor beta chains below was sequenced from the same sample in a study of naive and memory T cell subsets. Four PCR rounds used nested alpha and beta constant region primers plus the SP2 primer. TCRdb re-analysed the 5' RACE reads in MiXCR, keeping a single row per CDR3 protein. The sample has 55,000 to 65,000 distinct CDR3 sequences, 8% seen once. TCR cDNA received a 3' ligated oligonucleotide that carried a UMI. Receptors originate from a female donor in good health.

The rearrangement joins TRBV12-3 or TRBV12-4 to TRBJ1-1; D is perhaps TRBD1 (5 bases). The CDR3 spans 15 residues. The V end lost 1 base, the J end lost 1 base, and 10 bases lay between the germline ends. CDR3 sequence reads: CASSLGGVGNTEAFF. CDR3 DNA: TGTGCCAGCAGTTTAGGGGGGGTCGGGAACACTGAAGCTTTCTTT.

This clonotype was counted a few times. The rearrangement links TRBV20-1 to TRBJ1-2, with unresolved D. CDR1 is DFQATT, CDR2 SNEGSKA, per germline (reference sequence). This CDR3 is built from 11 residues. V shed 2 bases and J shed 5 bases, with 6 bases lying between them. The DNA of the CDR3 is TGCAGTGCTAGACCCATGTATGGCTACACCTTC. This translates into CSARPMYGYTF.

The chain joins TRBV29-1 to TRBJ2-3; no firm D call. The CDR3 loop spans 12 amino acids. Germline lookup yields CDR1 SQVTM and CDR2 ANQGSEA. V was clipped by 6 bases and J by 4 bases, with 11 bases between them. CDR3 sequence: CSVGSVADTQYF. For the CDR3, the DNA is TGCAGCGTAGGGTCCGTGGCAGATACGCAGTATTTT.

The rearrangement links TRBV13 to TRBJ2-7; no reliable D call. The CDR3 is 16 residues long. Trimming removed 0 bases at V and 0 bases at J, with 12 bases between. CDR1 and CDR2 (germline): PRHDT, FYEKMQ (reference sequence). The chain's CDR3 is CASSLGLPRISYEQYF. In nucleotides, the CDR3 is TGTGCCAGCAGCTTAGGCCTGCCCCGAATCTCCTACGAGCAGTACTTC.

The genes are TRBV11-2 and TRBJ2-1; possibly TRBD1 for D (5 bases). The V and J ends lost 3 bases and 4 bases respectively, with 10 bases between them. This CDR3 comprises 14 residues. From germline, CDR1 is SGHAT and CDR2 FQNNGV. The DNA of the CDR3 is TGTGCCAGCAGCTTTCAGGGATGGTACAATGAGCAGTTCTTC. Translation gives CASSFQGWYNEQFF.

This clonotype was observed many times. The CDR3 sequence: CASSRTGVRGFWMNTEAFF. CDR3 bases: TGTGCCAGCAGTAGGACAGGGGTGCGGGGGTTCTGGATGAACACTGAAGCTTTCTTT. The gene calls are TRBV2 and TRBJ1-1, with 9 positions matching TRBD1. The CDR3 covers 19 residues. Per germline, CDR1 SNHLY and CDR2 FYNNEI. Germline trimming cut 5 bases from V and 0 bases from J; bases unmatched to any gene: 16.

This chain uses TRBV19 with TRBJ2-1; 16 nucleotides line up with TRBD2. CDR3 length equals 17 residues. J lost 10 bases, V lost 3 bases, and 9 bases had no gene match. Germline V gene sequence: CDR1 LNHDA, CDR2 SQIVND (reference sequence). The DNA of the CDR3 is TGTGCCAGTAGTATTGGGACTAGCGGGAGGGCCGTCCCCGAGCAGTTCTTC. Its translation: CASSIGTSGRAVPEQFF.

The chain recombines TRBV18 with TRBJ2-1; possibly TRBD2 for D (6 bases). Per germline, CDR1 KGHSH and CDR2 LQKENI. The germline V and J ends were trimmed by 3 bases and 2 bases, with 14 bases remaining between them. This CDR3 spans 16 amino acids. The CDR3 loop is CASSPLASAAYNEQFF. Here the CDR3 DNA reads TGTGCCAGCTCACCGTTGGCTAGCGCTGCCTACAATGAGCAGTTCTTC. Combining the CDR3 with reference TRBV18 and TRBJ2-1 gives the whole variable domain NAGVMQNPRHLVRRRGQEARLRCSPMKGHSHVYWYRQLPEEGLKFMVYLQKENIIDESGMPKERFSAEFPKEGPSILRIQQVVRGDSAAYFCASSPLASAAYNEQFFGPGTRLTVL.

This clonotype was detected many times. V usage is TRBV12-3 or TRBV12-4 and J usage is TRBJ1-1; TRBD1 agrees at 9 bases. This CDR3 contains 15 residues. The trim removed 4 bases at V and 2 bases at J, leaving 5 bases unmatched. This chain's CDR3 is CASSSQGALNTEAFF. The CDR3 nucleotides are TGTGCCAGCAGTTCACAGGGGGCTCTAAACACTGAAGCTTTCTTT.

The chain uses TRBV19 and TRBJ2-4, with 7 bases aligning to TRBD1. This CDR3 region has 16 residues. J gave up 4 bases and V 1 base, and 7 bases lay outside the gene matches. Germline V gene sequence: CDR1 LNHDA, CDR2 SQIVND (reference sequence). In DNA, the CDR3 is TGTGCCAGTAGTATAGCCGGTAACAGGGGTAAAAACATTCAGTACTTC. Its protein is CASSIAGNRGKNIQYF.

The chain is built from TRBV20-1 and TRBJ2-7; 7 bases are shared with TRBD2. From germline, CDR1 is DFQATT and CDR2 SNEGSKA (reference sequence). This CDR3 has 14 amino acids. The V gene end was trimmed by 5 bases and the J gene end by 2 bases; junction bases not matched to a gene: 9. CDR3 sequence (DNA): TGCAGTGCTTCAACGAGCGGGACTACCTACGAGCAGTACTTC. It yields the protein CSASTSGTTYEQYF.

This clonotype was recorded many times. This chain links TRBV18 with TRBJ2-5; no reliable D call. V lost 6 bases to trimming and J lost 1 base, with 9 bases between them. CDR3 length: 13 residues. Germline lookup yields CDR1 KGHSH and CDR2 LQKENI. The CDR3 protein is CASSPDLQETQYF. In DNA form, the CDR3 reads TGTGCCAGCTCTCCGGACCTCCAAGAGACCCAGTACTTC. The full variable domain, in which reference TRBV18 and TRBJ2-5 provide the parts outside the CDR3, is NAGVMQNPRHLVRRRGQEARLRCSPMKGHSHVYWYRQLPEEGLKFMVYLQKENIIDESGMPKERFSAEFPKEGPSILRIQQVVRGDSAAYFCASSPDLQETQYFGPGTRLLVL.

Only a few counts were recorded for this clonotype. This chain uses TRBV12-3 or TRBV12-4 with TRBJ2-3; 9 bases map to TRBD2. J was trimmed by 0 bases and V by 6 bases; bases with no gene match: 13. The CDR3 sequence is 18 residues long. CDR3 nucleotides: TGTGCCAGCAGAGGAATGGGCGGGGGGGCACCTAGCACAGATACGCAGTATTTT. Translation gives CASRGMGGGAPSTDTQYF.

V is TRBV27 and J is TRBJ2-7; D is possibly TRBD1 (6 bases). V lost 7 bases, J lost 3 bases, and 10 bases lay in between. CDR1 is MNHEY, CDR2 SMNVEV, per germline (reference sequence). This CDR3 spans 12 amino acids. CDR3 protein: CASTGTNYEQYF. The CDR3 DNA reads TGTGCCAGCACCGGGACAAACTACGAGCAGTACTTC.

There are a few counts of this clonotype. The rearrangement links TRBV27 to TRBJ2-7, with 8 bases fitting TRBD2. The CDR3 totals 14 residues. J lost 6 bases, V lost 5 bases, and 9 bases had no gene match. Germline V gives CDR1 MNHEY, CDR2 SMNVEV (reference sequence). CDR3 sequence reads: CASSPSGPPSEQYF. The CDR3 coding sequence is TGTGCCAGCAGTCCTAGCGGGCCCCCCTCCGAGCAGTACTTC.

This clonotype was counted only a few times. The gene calls are TRBV4-1 and TRBJ2-7; D perhaps matches TRBD2 (5 bases). The CDR3 runs to 12 residues. Trimming took off 8 bases at V and 7 bases at J, with 15 bases between the two ends. Germline loops: CDR1 MGHRA, CDR2 YSYEKL. The CDR3 protein is CASVDASGEQYF. CDR3 coding DNA: TGCGCCAGCGTGGACGCTTCGGGGGAGCAGTACTTC.

The V gene is TRBV29-1, the J gene TRBJ2-3; tentative D call: TRBD1 (5 bases). There are 13 residues in the CDR3. The V gene lost 5 bases and the J gene lost 0 bases, with 9 bases spanning the gap. Germline V gives CDR1 SQVTM, CDR2 ANQGSEA. The chain's CDR3 is CSVPYRSTDTQYF. The DNA for the CDR3 is TGCAGCGTTCCTTACAGGAGCACAGATACGCAGTATTTT.

This clonotype occurred a few times. The chain recombines TRBV9 with TRBJ2-7; TRBD1 is a possible D gene (5 bases). The CDR3 loop spans 13 amino acids. Germline V CDR1 and CDR2: SGDLS, YYNGEE. Trimming removed 0 bases from V and 3 bases from J, with 7 bases in between. The CDR3 DNA reads as TGTGCCAGCAGCGTAGATCAGGGCTACGAGCAGTACTTC. This sequence encodes CASSVDQGYEQYF.

Many counts were recorded for this clonotype. The V and J genes are TRBV6-2 or TRBV6-3 and TRBJ1-2, with D uncertain. Germline values: CDR1 MNHEY, CDR2 SVGEGT. CDR3 length equals 12 residues. Trimming left V 3 bases short and J 4 bases short, with 6 bases between. CDR3: CASSYQSYGYTF. DNA of the CDR3: TGTGCCAGCAGTTATCAAAGCTATGGCTACACCTTC.

The chain combines TRBV29-1 with TRBJ2-7; D might be TRBD1 or TRBD2, each matching 5 bases. Looked up from germline, CDR1 is SQVTM and CDR2 is ANQGSEA. V shed 7 bases and J shed 0 bases, with 13 bases lying between them. CDR3 length: 13 amino acids. In nucleotides, the CDR3 is TGCAGCGCCGGATCCGGGACCTCCTACGAGCAGTACTTC. It translates to CSAGSGTSYEQYF.

Ten or more counts support this clonotype. The chain joins TRBV29-1 to TRBJ2-7; 7 bases fit TRBD2. This CDR3 is 12 amino acids long. From germline, CDR1 is SQVTM and CDR2 ANQGSEA. V shed 6 bases, J shed 6 bases, and the junction held 8 bases outside the gene matches. CDR3 residues: CSVGGGGSEQYF. CDR3 sequence (DNA): TGCAGCGTGGGGGGGGGAGGAAGCGAGCAGTACTTC.

This clonotype has only a few counts. The rearrangement links TRBV10-3 to TRBJ2-3; 12 bases fit TRBD2. Germline CDR1 is ENHRY and CDR2 is SYGVKD. Germline trimming cut 2 bases from V and 0 bases from J; bases unmatched to any gene: 0. This CDR3 has 16 amino acids. The CDR3 DNA reads as TGTGCCATCAGTGAGGGACTAGCGGGGAGCACAGATACGCAGTATTTT. Encoded protein: CAISEGLAGSTDTQYF.

The CDR3: CASSLEAGMDSPLHF. CDR3 DNA sequence: TGCGCCAGCAGCTTGGAGGCGGGGATGGATTCACCCCTCCACTTT. The chain combines TRBV5-1 with TRBJ1-6; D uncertain. Germline V gives CDR1 SGHRS, CDR2 YFSETQ. This CDR3 is built from 15 residues. Trimming stripped 0 bases from V and 8 bases from J, with 12 bases between.

The chain is built from TRBV20-1 and TRBJ2-6, with 8 bases that match TRBD1. CDR1 DFQATT and CDR2 SNEGSKA come from the germline V gene (reference sequence). The CDR3 has 16 amino acids. After removal of 3 bases from V and 4 bases from J, the junction contained 8 bases not matched to a gene. The CDR3: CSASKTGARGANVLTF. The CDR3 DNA follows: TGCAGTGCTAGTAAGACAGGGGCAAGAGGGGCCAACGTCCTGACTTTC.

This clonotype was seen ten or more times. V usage is TRBV27 and J usage is TRBJ1-2; 7 positions agree with TRBD1. Germline CDR1 and CDR2: MNHEY and SMNVEV (reference sequence). J gave up 4 bases and V 6 bases, and 8 bases lay outside the gene matches. The length of the CDR3 is 14 residues. The CDR3, as DNA: TGTGCCAGCAGCACAGGGGACTCTGGCTATGGCTACACCTTC. This translates into CASSTGDSGYGYTF.

The rearrangement uses TRBV2 and TRBJ2-3; 9 nucleotides match TRBD1. The CDR3 spans 17 residues. Germline CDR1 reads SNHLY; CDR2 reads FYNNEI. V was clipped by 5 bases and J by 2 bases; unmatched bases: 11. CDR3 protein: CASSPAWTGVDTDTQYF. CDR3 DNA sequence: TGTGCCAGCAGTCCCGCCTGGACAGGGGTGGACACAGATACGCAGTATTTT.

Only a few counts were recorded for this clonotype. The gene calls are TRBV7-3 and TRBJ2-1, with 8 bases matching TRBD2. V shed 2 bases, J shed 3 bases, and the junction held 6 bases outside the gene matches. Germline lookup yields CDR1 SGHTA and CDR2 FQGTGA. The CDR3 spans 16 residues. This CDR3 reads CASSLYSGSGYNEQFF. CDR3 coding DNA: TGTGCCAGCAGCTTATACAGCGGGAGTGGCTACAATGAGCAGTTCTTC.

The rearrangement links TRBV12-3 or TRBV12-4 to TRBJ1-1; 9 bases line up with TRBD1. With V trimmed by 3 bases and J by 3 bases, 5 bases remained unmatched. The CDR3 totals 15 residues. The CDR3 spells CASSLTGGRHTEAFF. DNA of the CDR3: TGTGCCAGCAGTTTGACAGGGGGGCGGCACACTGAAGCTTTCTTT.

This clonotype was seen repeatedly, ten times or more. The chain carries TRBV20-1 and TRBJ2-7; 7 positions match TRBD1. The CDR3 is made up of 15 amino acids. After removal of 1 base from V and 2 bases from J, the junction contained 8 bases not matched to a gene. Germline V gives CDR1 DFQATT, CDR2 SNEGSKA (reference sequence). DNA for the CDR3: TGCAGTGCTAGAGGCCACCAACAGGGGCCCTACGAGCAGTACTTC. Amino acid sequence: CSARGHQQGPYEQYF.

In this sample, this clonotype turned up a few times. This sequence joins TRBV11-3 and TRBJ2-5; D might be TRBD1 (6 bases). The germline V gene has CDR1 SGHNT and CDR2 YENEEA. V dropped 5 bases and J dropped 5 bases, with 12 bases sitting between them. The CDR3 is 13 amino acids. The CDR3 DNA reads TGTGCCAGCAGCCCCACAGGGTTTGAGACCCAGTACTTC. It encodes CASSPTGFETQYF.

This clonotype showed up many times. The V call is TRBV28, the J call TRBJ1-5; D call uncertain. This CDR3 has 14 amino acids. The germline gives CDR1 MDHEN, CDR2 SYDVKM. V lost 8 bases to trimming and J lost 4 bases, with 15 bases between them. CDR3 nucleotide sequence: TGTGCCAGCGCCGGGCAGGTGGGGAATCAGCCCCAGCATTTT. It is translated as CASAGQVGNQPQHF.

Many counts were recorded for this clonotype. The V and J genes are TRBV30 and TRBJ1-2, with no clear D. The CDR3 loop spans 15 amino acids. Germline CDR1 is GTSNPN and CDR2 is SVGIG (reference sequence). V was trimmed by 0 bases and J by 0 bases, leaving 11 bases between them. CDR3 in DNA: TGTGCCTGGAGTGTCGGAGGCACAACTAACTATGGCTACACCTTC. This codes for CAWSVGGTTNYGYTF.